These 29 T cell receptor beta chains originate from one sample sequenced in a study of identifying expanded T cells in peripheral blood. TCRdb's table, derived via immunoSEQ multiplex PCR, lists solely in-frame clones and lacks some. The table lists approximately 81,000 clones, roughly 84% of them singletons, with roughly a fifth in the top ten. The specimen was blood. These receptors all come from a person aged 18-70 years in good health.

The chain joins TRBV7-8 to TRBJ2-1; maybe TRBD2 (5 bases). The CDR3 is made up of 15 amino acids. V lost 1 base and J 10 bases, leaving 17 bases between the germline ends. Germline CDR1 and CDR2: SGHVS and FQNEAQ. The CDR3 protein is CASSLGGLGSGEQFF. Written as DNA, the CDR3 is TGTGCCAGCAGCTTAGGAGGGTTAGGGTCGGGCGAGCAGTTCTTC.

CDR3 sequence reads: CASSAFTGGGQPQHF. The CDR3, as DNA: TGTGCCAGCAGTGCTTTCACAGGGGGAGGTCAGCCCCAGCATTTT. This sequence joins TRBV6-1 and TRBJ1-5; 8 bases match TRBD1. J was trimmed by 6 bases and V by 4 bases; bases with no gene match: 8. The germline CDR1 and CDR2 sequences are MNHNS and SASEGT. The CDR3 contains 15 residues.

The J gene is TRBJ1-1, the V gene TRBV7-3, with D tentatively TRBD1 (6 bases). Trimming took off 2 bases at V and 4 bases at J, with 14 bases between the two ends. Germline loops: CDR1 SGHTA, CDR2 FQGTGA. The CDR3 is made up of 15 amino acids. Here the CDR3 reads CASSLGRTGSTEAFF. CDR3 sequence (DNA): TGTGCCAGCAGCTTAGGGCGAACAGGGAGCACTGAAGCTTTCTTT. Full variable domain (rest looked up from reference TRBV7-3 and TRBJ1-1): GAGVSQTPSNKVTEKGKYVELRCDPISGHTALYWYRQSLGQGPEFLIYFQGTGAADDSGLPNDRFFAVRPEGSVSTLKIQRTERGDSAVYLCASSLGRTGSTEAFFGQGTRLTVV.

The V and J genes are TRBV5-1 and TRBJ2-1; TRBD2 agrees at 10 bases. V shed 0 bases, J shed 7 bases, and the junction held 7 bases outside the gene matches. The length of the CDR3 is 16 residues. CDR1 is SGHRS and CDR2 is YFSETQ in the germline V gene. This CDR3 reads CASSLDLAGVGNEQFF. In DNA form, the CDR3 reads TGCGCCAGCAGCTTGGACCTAGCGGGAGTGGGGAATGAGCAGTTCTTC. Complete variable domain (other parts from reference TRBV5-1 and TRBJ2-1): KAGVTQTPRYLIKTRGQQVTLSCSPISGHRSVSWYQQTPGQGLQFLFEYFSETQRNKGNFPGRFSGRQFSNSRSEMNVSTLELGDSALYLCASSLDLAGVGNEQFFGPGTRLTVL.

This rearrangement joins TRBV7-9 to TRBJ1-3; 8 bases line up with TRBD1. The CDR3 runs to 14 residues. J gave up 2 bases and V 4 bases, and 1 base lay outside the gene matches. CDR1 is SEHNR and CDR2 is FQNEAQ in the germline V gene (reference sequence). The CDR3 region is CASSSTGAGNTIYF. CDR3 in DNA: TGTGCCAGCAGCTCGACAGGGGCTGGAAACACCATATATTTT.

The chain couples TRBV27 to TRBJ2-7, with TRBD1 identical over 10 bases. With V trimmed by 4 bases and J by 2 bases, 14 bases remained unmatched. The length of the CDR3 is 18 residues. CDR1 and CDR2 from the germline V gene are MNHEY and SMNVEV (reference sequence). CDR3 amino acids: CASSYRISTGGRAYEQYF. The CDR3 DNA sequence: TGTGCCAGCAGTTATAGGATTTCGACAGGGGGCAGGGCCTACGAGCAGTACTTC.

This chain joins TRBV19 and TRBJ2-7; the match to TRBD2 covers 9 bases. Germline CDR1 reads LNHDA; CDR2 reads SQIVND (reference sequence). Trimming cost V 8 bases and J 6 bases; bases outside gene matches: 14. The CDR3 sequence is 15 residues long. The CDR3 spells CASAGASGIYSEQYF. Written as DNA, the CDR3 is TGTGCCAGTGCCGGGGCTAGCGGGATATACTCCGAGCAGTACTTC.

The CDR3 loop is CAISPGLAGRTDTQYF. The CDR3 DNA sequence: TGTGCCATCAGTCCGGGACTAGCGGGCCGCACAGATACGCAGTATTTT. This chain uses TRBV10-3 with TRBJ2-3; 12 positions match TRBD2. The CDR3 has 16 amino acids. The trim removed 5 bases at V and 1 base at J, leaving 4 bases unmatched. Germline V gene lookup returns CDR1 ENHRY and CDR2 SYGVKD.

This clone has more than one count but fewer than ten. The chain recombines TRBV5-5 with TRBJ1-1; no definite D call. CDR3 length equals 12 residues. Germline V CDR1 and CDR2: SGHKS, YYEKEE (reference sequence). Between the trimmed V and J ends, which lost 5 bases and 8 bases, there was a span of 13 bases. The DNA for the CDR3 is TGTGCCAGCAGATCCGTCGAGGTGGAAGCTTTCTTT. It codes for CASRSVEVEAFF.

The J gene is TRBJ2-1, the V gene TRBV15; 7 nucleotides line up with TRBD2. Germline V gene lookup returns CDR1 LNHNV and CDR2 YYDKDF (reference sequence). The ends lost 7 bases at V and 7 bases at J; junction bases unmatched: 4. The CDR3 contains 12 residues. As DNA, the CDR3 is TGTGCCACCACCCCCGGGGGGAATGAGCAGTTCTTC. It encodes CATTPGGNEQFF.

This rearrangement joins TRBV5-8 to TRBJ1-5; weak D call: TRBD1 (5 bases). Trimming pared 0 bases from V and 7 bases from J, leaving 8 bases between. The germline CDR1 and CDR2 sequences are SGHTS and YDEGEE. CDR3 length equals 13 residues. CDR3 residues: CASSLGQWQPQHF. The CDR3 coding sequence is TGTGCCAGCAGCTTGGGACAGTGGCAGCCCCAGCATTTT.

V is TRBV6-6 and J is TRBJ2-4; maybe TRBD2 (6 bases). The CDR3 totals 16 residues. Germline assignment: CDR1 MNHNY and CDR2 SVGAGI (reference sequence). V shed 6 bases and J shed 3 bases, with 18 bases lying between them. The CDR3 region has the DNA TGTGCCAGCAGGTGGGCGGGAAGGGAGGACAAAAACATTCAGTACTTC. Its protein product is CASRWAGREDKNIQYF.

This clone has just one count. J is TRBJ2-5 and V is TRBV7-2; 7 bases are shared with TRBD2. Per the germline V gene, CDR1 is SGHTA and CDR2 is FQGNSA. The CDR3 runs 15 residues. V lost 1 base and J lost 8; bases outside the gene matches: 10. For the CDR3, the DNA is TGTGCCAGCAGCTTAGGCGCAGGGACTAAGAGAACCCAGTACTTC. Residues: CASSLGAGTKRTQYF. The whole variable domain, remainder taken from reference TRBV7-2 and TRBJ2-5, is GAGVSQSPSNKVTEKGKDVELRCDPISGHTALYWYRQSLGQGLEFLIYFQGNSAPDKSGLPSDRFSAERTGGSVSTLTIQRTQQEDSAVYLCASSLGAGTKRTQYFGPGTRLLVL.

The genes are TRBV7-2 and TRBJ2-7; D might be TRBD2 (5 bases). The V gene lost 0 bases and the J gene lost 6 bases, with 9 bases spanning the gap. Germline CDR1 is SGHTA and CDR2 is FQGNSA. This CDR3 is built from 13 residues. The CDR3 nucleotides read TGTGCCAGCAGCTTAGCGGTTGGAGGCGAGCAGTACTTC. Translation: CASSLAVGGEQYF.

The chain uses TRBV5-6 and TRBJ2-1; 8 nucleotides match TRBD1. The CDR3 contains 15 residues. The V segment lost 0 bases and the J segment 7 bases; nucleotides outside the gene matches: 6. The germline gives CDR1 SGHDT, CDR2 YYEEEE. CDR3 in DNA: TGTGCCAGCAGCTTGGCCCGGACAGGGTGGAATGAGCAGTTCTTC. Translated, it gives CASSLARTGWNEQFF. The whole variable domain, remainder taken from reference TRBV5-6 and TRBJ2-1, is DAGVTQSPTHLIKTRGQQVTLRCSPKSGHDTVSWYQQALGQGPQFIFQYYEEEERQRGNFPDRFSGHQFPNYSSELNVNALLLGDSALYLCASSLARTGWNEQFFGPGTRLTVL.

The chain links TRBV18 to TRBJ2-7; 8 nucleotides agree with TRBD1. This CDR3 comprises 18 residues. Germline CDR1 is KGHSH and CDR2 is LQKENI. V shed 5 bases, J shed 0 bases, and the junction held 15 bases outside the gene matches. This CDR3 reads CASSTYPAGTGSSYEQYF. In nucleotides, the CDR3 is TGTGCCAGCTCAACCTATCCCGCCGGGACAGGAAGCTCCTACGAGCAGTACTTC.

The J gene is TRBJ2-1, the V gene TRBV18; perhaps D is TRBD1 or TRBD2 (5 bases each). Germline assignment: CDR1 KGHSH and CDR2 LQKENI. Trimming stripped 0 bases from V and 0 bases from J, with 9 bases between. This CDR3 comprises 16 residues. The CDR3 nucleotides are TGTGCCAGCTCACCACCGGGGACGGGCTCCTACAATGAGCAGTTCTTC. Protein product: CASSPPGTGSYNEQFF.

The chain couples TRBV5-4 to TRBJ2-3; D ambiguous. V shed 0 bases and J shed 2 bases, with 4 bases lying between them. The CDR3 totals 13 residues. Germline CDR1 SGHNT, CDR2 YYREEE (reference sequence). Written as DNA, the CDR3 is TGTGCCAGCAGCTTGGGCCACACAGATACGCAGTATTTT. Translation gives CASSLGHTDTQYF.

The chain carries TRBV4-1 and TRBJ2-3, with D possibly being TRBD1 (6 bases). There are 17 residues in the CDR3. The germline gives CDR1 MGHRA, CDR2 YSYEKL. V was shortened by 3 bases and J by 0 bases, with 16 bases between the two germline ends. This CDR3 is CASSQETGTTSTDTQYF. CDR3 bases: TGCGCCAGCAGCCAGGAAACCGGGACAACTAGCACAGATACGCAGTATTTT.

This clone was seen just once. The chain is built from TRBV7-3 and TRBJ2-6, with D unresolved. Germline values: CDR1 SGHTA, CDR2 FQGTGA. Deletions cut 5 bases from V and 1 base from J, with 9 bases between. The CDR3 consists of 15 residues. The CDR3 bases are TGTGCCAGCAGCGAGTCCCAGTCTGGGGCCAACGTCCTGACTTTC. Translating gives CASSESQSGANVLTF.

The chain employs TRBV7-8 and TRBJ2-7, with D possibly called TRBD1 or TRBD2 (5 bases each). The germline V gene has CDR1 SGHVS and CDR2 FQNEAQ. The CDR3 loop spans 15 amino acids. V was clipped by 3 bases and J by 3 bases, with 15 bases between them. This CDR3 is CASSFLRGPGYEQYF. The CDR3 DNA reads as TGTGCCAGCAGCTTTTTAAGGGGACCAGGCTACGAGCAGTACTTC. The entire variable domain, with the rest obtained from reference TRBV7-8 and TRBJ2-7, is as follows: GAGVSQSPRYKVAKRGQDVALRCDPISGHVSLFWYQQALGQGPEFLTYFQNEAQLDKSGLPSDRFFAERPEGSVSTLKIQRTQQEDSAVYLCASSFLRGPGYEQYFGPGTRLTVT.

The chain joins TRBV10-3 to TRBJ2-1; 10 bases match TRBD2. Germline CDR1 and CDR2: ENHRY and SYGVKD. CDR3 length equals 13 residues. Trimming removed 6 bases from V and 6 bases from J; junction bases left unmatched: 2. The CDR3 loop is CAIRLAGVNEQFF. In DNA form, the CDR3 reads TGTGCCATCAGGCTAGCGGGGGTCAATGAGCAGTTCTTC.

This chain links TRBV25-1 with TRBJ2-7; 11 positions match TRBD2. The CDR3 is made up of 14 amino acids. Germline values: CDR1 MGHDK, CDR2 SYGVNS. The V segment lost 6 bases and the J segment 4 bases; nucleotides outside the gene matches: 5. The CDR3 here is CASRRTSGSYEQYF. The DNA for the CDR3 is TGTGCCAGCAGGCGGACTAGCGGGTCATACGAGCAGTACTTC.

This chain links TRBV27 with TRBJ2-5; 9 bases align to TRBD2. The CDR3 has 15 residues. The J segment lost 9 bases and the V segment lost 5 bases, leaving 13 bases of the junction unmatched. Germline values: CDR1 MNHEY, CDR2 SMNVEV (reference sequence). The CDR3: CASSPAGGPGGPQYF. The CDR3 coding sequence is TGTGCCAGCAGTCCGGCGGGAGGGCCGGGGGGTCCCCAGTACTTC.

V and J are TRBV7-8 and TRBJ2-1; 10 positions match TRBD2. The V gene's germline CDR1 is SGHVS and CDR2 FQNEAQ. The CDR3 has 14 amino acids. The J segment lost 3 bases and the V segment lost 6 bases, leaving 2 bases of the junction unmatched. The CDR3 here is CASRVAGGYNEQFF. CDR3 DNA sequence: TGTGCCAGCAGGGTAGCGGGAGGCTACAATGAGCAGTTCTTC.

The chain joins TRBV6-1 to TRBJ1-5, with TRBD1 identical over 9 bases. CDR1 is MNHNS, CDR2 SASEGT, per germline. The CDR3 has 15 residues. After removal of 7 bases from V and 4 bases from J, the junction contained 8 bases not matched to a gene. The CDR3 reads CASKDGTGFNQPQHF. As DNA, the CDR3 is TGTGCCAGCAAAGACGGGACAGGGTTTAATCAGCCCCAGCATTTT.

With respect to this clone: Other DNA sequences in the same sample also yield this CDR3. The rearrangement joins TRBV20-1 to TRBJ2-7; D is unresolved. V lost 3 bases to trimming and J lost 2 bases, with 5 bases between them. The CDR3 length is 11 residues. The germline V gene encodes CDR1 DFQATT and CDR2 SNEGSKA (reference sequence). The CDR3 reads CSARTTYEQYF. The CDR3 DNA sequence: TGCAGTGCTAGGACGACCTACGAGCAGTACTTC.

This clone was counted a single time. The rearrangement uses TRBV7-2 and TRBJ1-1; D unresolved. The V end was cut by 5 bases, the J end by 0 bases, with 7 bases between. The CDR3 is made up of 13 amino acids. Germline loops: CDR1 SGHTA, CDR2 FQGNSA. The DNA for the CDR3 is TGTGCCAGCAGCCGGACCTTGAACACTGAAGCTTTCTTT. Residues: CASSRTLNTEAFF. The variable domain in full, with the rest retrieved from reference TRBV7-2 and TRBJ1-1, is GAGVSQSPSNKVTEKGKDVELRCDPISGHTALYWYRQSLGQGLEFLIYFQGNSAPDKSGLPSDRFSAERTGGSVSTLTIQRTQQEDSAVYLCASSRTLNTEAFFGQGTRLTVV.

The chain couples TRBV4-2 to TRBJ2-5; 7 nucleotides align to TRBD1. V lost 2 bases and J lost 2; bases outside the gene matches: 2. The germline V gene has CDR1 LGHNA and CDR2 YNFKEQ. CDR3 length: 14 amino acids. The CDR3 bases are TGTGCCAGCAGCCAACCGGGACAGCAAGAGACCCAGTACTTC. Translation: CASSQPGQQETQYF.